One and the same sample provided the 18 T cell receptor beta chains below, sequenced in a study of shared clonotypes between healthy human individuals. Some clones are missing from TCRdb's copy, which holds only in-frame ones; the method was immunoSEQ multiplex PCR. The profile covers around 550,000 clones, with 90% to 97% appearing a single time and under 0.06% taken by the ten largest. Sequenced: naive CD4+ T cells sorted from blood. Documented subset: CD45RA+ positively selected. The source is a woman aged 25-40 years in good health.

The CDR3 DNA reads TGTGCCAGCAGCTTAGCCAGAGCCGATCAGCCCCAGCATTTT. Its translation is CASSLARADQPQHF. The chain couples TRBV7-2 to TRBJ1-5; D gene ambiguous. This CDR3 has 14 amino acids. Germline assignment: CDR1 SGHTA and CDR2 FQGNSA. Trimming took off 0 bases at V and 5 bases at J, with 8 bases between the two ends. Looking up the rest from reference TRBV7-2 and TRBJ1-5 gives the full variable domain: GAGVSQSPSNKVTEKGKDVELRCDPISGHTALYWYRQSLGQGLEFLIYFQGNSAPDKSGLPSDRFSAERTGGSVSTLTIQRTQQEDSAVYLCASSLARADQPQHFGDGTRLSIL.

This chain joins TRBV10-1 and TRBJ1-2; D gene uncertain. CDR3 length: 14 residues. Trimming left V 5 bases short and J 6 bases short, with 16 bases between. Germline V gene sequence: CDR1 WNHNN, CDR2 SYGVQD (reference sequence). The CDR3: CASSPSGWSNGYTF. The CDR3 nucleotides read TGCGCCAGCAGTCCAAGCGGATGGAGTAATGGCTACACCTTC.

This clone has just one count. Distinct nucleotide sequences in the sample also encode this CDR3. The gene calls are TRBV5-1 and TRBJ1-1; D call uncertain. Germline loops: CDR1 SGHRS, CDR2 YFSETQ. V was cut by 1 base and J by 1 base, with 5 bases left in between. CDR3 length: 13 amino acids. The CDR3 DNA is TGCGCCAGCAGCTTGATCGAGAACACTGAAGCTTTCTTT. Translated, it gives CASSLIENTEAFF.

The chain couples TRBV15 to TRBJ1-4; the D is unclear. Germline assignment: CDR1 LNHNV and CDR2 YYDKDF (reference sequence). With 2 bases removed from V and 3 bases from J, the gap between germline ends came to 13 bases. CDR3 size: 16 residues. In nucleotides, the CDR3 is TGTGCCACCAGCAGATTATCGGAGGAGGCTAATGAAAAACTGTTTTTT. Its protein is CATSRLSEEANEKLFF.

This clone was seen just once. The chain links TRBV9 to TRBJ2-7, with 10 bases lining up with TRBD2. V shed 0 bases and J 3 bases; nucleotides not matched to a gene: 6. CDR1 is SGDLS and CDR2 is YYNGEE in the germline V gene. The CDR3 runs to 16 residues. The CDR3 DNA reads as TGTGCCAGCAGCGTAGCGACTAGCGGGCCGGGCTACGAGCAGTACTTC. Translation: CASSVATSGPGYEQYF.

The V and J genes are TRBV7-8 and TRBJ1-5; D is ambiguous. The CDR3 consists of 16 residues. Germline CDR1 reads SGHVS; CDR2 reads FQNEAQ. V was clipped by 5 bases and J by 2 bases, with 16 bases between them. The CDR3 loop reads CASSSIVWVGNQPQHF. The CDR3 nucleotides are TGTGCCAGCAGCAGTATTGTGTGGGTTGGCAATCAGCCCCAGCATTTT. The full variable domain, its missing parts supplied by reference TRBV7-8 and TRBJ1-5, is GAGVSQSPRYKVAKRGQDVALRCDPISGHVSLFWYQQALGQGPEFLTYFQNEAQLDKSGLPSDRFFAERPEGSVSTLKIQRTQQEDSAVYLCASSSIVWVGNQPQHFGDGTRLSIL.

The CDR3 region is CASSPGRAQETQYF. The CDR3 DNA reads TGCGCCAGCAGCCCCGGACGTGCCCAAGAGACCCAGTACTTC. The chain links TRBV5-1 to TRBJ2-5; D is unclear. This CDR3 has 14 amino acids. The V end was cut by 4 bases, the J end by 1 base, with 11 bases between. CDR1 SGHRS and CDR2 YFSETQ come from the germline V gene.

The V call is TRBV5-1, the J call TRBJ2-2; TRBD2 agrees at 11 bases. The germline gives CDR1 SGHRS, CDR2 YFSETQ. Trimming at V came to 4 bases and at J to 4 bases, leaving 9 bases not matched to a gene. The CDR3 extends over 17 amino acids. CDR3 protein: CASSDLLAGVSTGELFF. The DNA for the CDR3 is TGCGCCAGCAGCGATCTACTAGCGGGAGTGTCCACCGGGGAGCTGTTTTTT.

The V call is TRBV2, the J call TRBJ1-5, with 9 bases matching TRBD1. This CDR3 has 14 residues. The germline V gene has CDR1 SNHLY and CDR2 FYNNEI. The J segment lost 4 bases and the V segment lost 7 bases, leaving 5 bases of the junction unmatched. CDR3 region: CASTQDRGNQPQHF. Here the CDR3 DNA reads TGTGCCAGCACCCAGGACAGGGGTAATCAGCCCCAGCATTTT.

The chain combines TRBV5-5 with TRBJ1-3; possibly TRBD1 for D (6 bases). The V gene lost 0 bases and the J gene lost 0 bases, with 10 bases spanning the gap. The CDR3 runs to 16 residues. CDR1 is SGHKS and CDR2 is YYEKEE in the germline V gene (reference sequence). CDR3 coding DNA: TGTGCCAGCAGCTTGGTTACAGGGATCTCTGGAAACACCATATATTTT. Protein: CASSLVTGISGNTIYF. The full variable domain, with the rest looked up from reference TRBV5-5 and TRBJ1-3, is DAGVTQSPTHLIKTRGQQVTLRCSPISGHKSVSWYQQVLGQGPQFIFQYYEKEERGRGNFPDRFSARQFPNYSSELNVNALLLGDSALYLCASSLVTGISGNTIYFGEGSWLTVV.

This chain links TRBV7-8 with TRBJ2-5; perhaps TRBD1 as D (5 bases). V lost 5 bases to trimming and J lost 4 bases, with 17 bases between them. Germline CDR1 and CDR2: SGHVS and FQNEAQ. The CDR3 runs 15 residues. The CDR3 DNA follows: TGTGCCAGCAGCCGGTGGGCCAGGGAATCAGAGACCCAGTACTTC. This sequence encodes CASSRWARESETQYF.

This clone came up once. The chain joins TRBV30 to TRBJ2-1; D is unclear. This CDR3 has 12 amino acids. The V end lost 4 bases, the J end lost 5 bases, and 9 bases lay between the germline ends. The V gene's germline CDR1 is GTSNPN and CDR2 SVGIG (reference sequence). For the CDR3, the DNA is TGTGCCTGGAAGTCAATAGACAATGAGCAGTTCTTC. It encodes CAWKSIDNEQFF.

The chain uses TRBV6-1 and TRBJ1-5, with a possible D match to TRBD1 (6 bases). The germline CDR1 and CDR2 sequences are MNHNS and SASEGT. The CDR3 consists of 14 residues. Trimming took off 6 bases at V and 3 bases at J, with 12 bases between the two ends. CDR3 protein: CASSLTGDNQPQHF. Written as DNA, the CDR3 is TGTGCCAGCAGCCTGACAGGAGACAATCAGCCCCAGCATTTT.

This chain joins TRBV5-1 and TRBJ2-6; 11 bases agree with TRBD1. The CDR3 is made up of 18 amino acids. Germline V gene lookup returns CDR1 SGHRS and CDR2 YFSETQ. J gave up 0 bases and V 5 bases, and 7 bases lay outside the gene matches. The CDR3 is CASRPPGTGGSGANVLTF. The CDR3 DNA reads TGCGCCAGCAGACCCCCCGGGACAGGGGGCTCTGGGGCCAACGTCCTGACTTTC. The complete variable domain, with remaining parts taken from reference TRBV5-1 and TRBJ2-6, reads KAGVTQTPRYLIKTRGQQVTLSCSPISGHRSVSWYQQTPGQGLQFLFEYFSETQRNKGNFPGRFSGRQFSNSRSEMNVSTLELGDSALYLCASRPPGTGGSGANVLTFGAGSRLTVL.

The CDR3 protein is CASSRTGPQETQYF. CDR3 DNA: TGTGCCAGCTCCCGGACAGGGCCGCAAGAGACCCAGTACTTC. The rearrangement uses TRBV18 and TRBJ2-5; 8 nucleotides line up with TRBD1. This CDR3 region has 14 residues. Germline trimming cut 6 bases from V and 2 bases from J; bases unmatched to any gene: 5. Looked up from germline, CDR1 is KGHSH and CDR2 is LQKENI.

This clone was recorded only once. The chain is built from TRBV10-3 and TRBJ2-5; D remains unclear. TRBJ2-7 explains the end of the DNA better; the J call may be wrong. Germline-derived CDR1 and CDR2 are ENHRY and SYGVKD. CDR3 length: 19 amino acids. CDR3 residues: CAISESADQVQDVSYEQYF. CDR3 bases: TGTGCCATCAGTGAGTCAGCCGACCAGGTTCAGGATGTCTCCTACGAGCAGTACTTC.

CDR3 protein: CASSRDGEETQYF. In nucleotides, the CDR3 is TGCGCCAGCAGCCGGGACGGAGAAGAGACCCAGTACTTC. This rearrangement joins TRBV5-1 to TRBJ2-5; D possibly matches TRBD1 or TRBD2 (5 bases each). Deletions cut 4 bases from V and 3 bases from J, with 10 bases between. This CDR3 has 13 amino acids. Looked up from germline, CDR1 is SGHRS and CDR2 is YFSETQ.

The genes are TRBV18 and TRBJ2-7; 8 bases line up with TRBD1. CDR1 and CDR2 from the germline V gene are KGHSH and LQKENI. The CDR3 contains 16 residues. Trimming took 2 bases from V and 0 from J; bases not matched to a gene: 6. Here the CDR3 DNA reads TGTGCCAGCTCACCAAGAACCGGGACAGGCTCCTACGAGCAGTACTTC. Translating gives CASSPRTGTGSYEQYF.